Presented here are 17 T cell receptor beta chains from one specimen sequenced in a study of blood T cell repertoires in COVID-19. Profiled with immunoSEQ multiplex PCR; TCRdb holds only in-frame clones, not every one. The table includes some 110,000 clones, roughly 88% detected once. Sequences were obtained from peripheral blood. The receptors were gathered from a woman between 70 and 85 years old with acute or convalescent COVID-19.

The CDR3 sequence is CASSQAGPVKETQYF. CDR3 nucleotide sequence: TGTGCCAGCAGCCAAGCAGGCCCAGTAAAAGAGACCCAGTACTTC. The chain links TRBV3-1 (or the pseudogene TRBV3-2) to TRBJ2-5; the D is unclear. Germline CDR1 LGHDT, CDR2 YNNKEL (reference sequence). The CDR3 spans 15 residues. The V end was cut by 1 base, the J end by 3 bases, with 12 bases between.

This clone has a handful of counts. The chain links TRBV19 to TRBJ1-6, with D possibly being TRBD1 (5 bases). Deletions cut 6 bases from V and 5 bases from J, with 14 bases between. Germline lookup yields CDR1 LNHDA and CDR2 SQIVND (reference sequence). The CDR3 totals 15 residues. The CDR3 nucleotides are TGTGCCAGTAGATTCGGGACTCTGGATAATTCACCCCTCCACTTT. Amino acid sequence: CASRFGTLDNSPLHF.

The genes are TRBV7-8 and TRBJ1-2, with D unresolved. Germline values: CDR1 SGHVS, CDR2 FQNEAQ. The CDR3 is 11 amino acids. Trimming cost V 5 bases and J 5 bases, with 6 bases left between them. CDR3 sequence: CASSEGYGYTF. CDR3 nucleotide sequence: TGTGCCAGCAGCGAGGGTTATGGCTACACCTTC. Full variable domain (remainder filled in from reference TRBV7-8 and TRBJ1-2): GAGVSQSPRYKVAKRGQDVALRCDPISGHVSLFWYQQALGQGPEFLTYFQNEAQLDKSGLPSDRFFAERPEGSVSTLKIQRTQQEDSAVYLCASSEGYGYTFGSGTRLTVV.

This clone was detected a few times. V usage is TRBV3-1 (or the pseudogene TRBV3-2) and J usage is TRBJ2-5, with 9 bases that match TRBD1. This CDR3 comprises 16 residues. The V gene end was trimmed by 4 bases and the J gene end by 4 bases; junction bases not matched to a gene: 10. CDR1 is LGHDT, CDR2 YNNKEL, per germline (reference sequence). CDR3 DNA sequence: TGTGCCAGCAGCCGAATGGGACAGGGCGTAGTAGAGACCCAGTACTTC. Its translation is CASSRMGQGVVETQYF.

The chain has TRBV21-1 and TRBJ1-2. TRBV21-1 constitutes a pseudogene. The CDR3 sequence is 16 residues long. CDR3 nucleotides: TGTGCCAGCAGCAAAGTAATCCGTCGGGGGAGCAATGGCTACACCTTC. It is translated as CASSKVIRRGSNGYTF.

This chain connects TRBV5-4 to TRBJ2-2, with D maybe TRBD1 (5 bases). CDR1 is SGHNT and CDR2 is YYREEE in the germline V gene (reference sequence). V lost 1 base, J lost 4 bases, and 11 bases lay in between. The CDR3 sequence is 15 residues long. The CDR3 nucleotides read TGTGCCAGCAGCTTGCAGGCAGGGCCCACCGGGGAGCTGTTTTTT. This sequence encodes CASSLQAGPTGELFF.

This chain joins TRBV11-1 and TRBJ2-2, with 13 bases identical to TRBD2. CDR3 length equals 15 residues. With V trimmed by 5 bases and J by 5 bases, 2 bases remained unmatched. The germline V gene encodes CDR1 SGHAT and CDR2 FQDESV (reference sequence). Written as DNA, the CDR3 is TGTGCCAGCAGCGCGGGACTAGCGGGAACCGGGGAGCTGTTTTTT. Its protein product is CASSAGLAGTGELFF.

CDR3 DNA: TGTGCCAGCAGTCCCCTCCTAGCGGCCAACTCCTACAATGAGCAGTTCTTC. Translating gives CASSPLLAANSYNEQFF. The chain combines TRBV28 with TRBJ2-1, with 7 bases that match TRBD2. Germline V gene lookup returns CDR1 MDHEN and CDR2 SYDVKM. The CDR3 length is 17 residues. Trimming took 5 bases from V and 0 from J; bases not matched to a gene: 10.

CDR3 sequence (DNA): TGCGCCAGCAGCTTAGCGGAGCGGACCTACGAGCAGTACTTC. This sequence encodes CASSLAERTYEQYF. The chain carries TRBV5-1 and TRBJ2-7; tentative D call: TRBD2 (5 bases). This CDR3 contains 14 residues. Trimming removed 2 bases from V and 2 bases from J, with 11 bases in between. From germline, CDR1 is SGHRS and CDR2 YFSETQ.

The rearrangement joins TRBV27 to TRBJ2-7; possible D gene TRBD1, 8 bases. Germline-derived CDR1 and CDR2 are MNHEY and SMNVEV (reference sequence). The germline V and J ends were trimmed by 4 bases and 2 bases, with 15 bases remaining between them. The CDR3 runs 15 residues. For the CDR3, the DNA is TGTGCCAGCAGTTCCTATACAGGGGGGGCCTACGAGCAGTACTTC. This sequence encodes CASSSYTGGAYEQYF.

The V and J genes are TRBV9 and TRBJ1-2; D is possibly TRBD1 (5 bases). Germline V gene data show CDR1 as SGDLS and CDR2 as YYNGEE. The CDR3 sequence is 12 residues long. Trimming left V 4 bases short and J 9 bases short, with 13 bases between. The CDR3 coding sequence is TGTGCCAGCAGCCTCAGTTCAGGGAGCTACACCTTC. It yields the protein CASSLSSGSYTF.

The chain has TRBV19 and TRBJ1-5, with unresolved D. CDR3 length: 13 amino acids. Germline lookup yields CDR1 LNHDA and CDR2 SQIVND (reference sequence). Between the trimmed V and J ends, which lost 0 bases and 5 bases, there was a span of 5 bases. Here the CDR3 reads CASSIEEHQPQHF. As DNA, the CDR3 is TGTGCCAGTAGTATAGAGGAGCATCAGCCCCAGCATTTT. Full variable domain (rest looked up from reference TRBV19 and TRBJ1-5): DGGITQSPKYLFRKEGQNVTLSCEQNLNHDAMYWYRQDPGQGLRLIYYSQIVNDFQKGDIAEGYSVSREKKESFPLTVTSAQKNPTAFYLCASSIEEHQPQHFGDGTRLSIL.

The V gene is TRBV5-1, the J gene TRBJ2-2, with 11 bases identical to TRBD2. J lost 4 bases, V lost 0 bases, and 8 bases had no gene match. The length of the CDR3 is 18 residues. CDR1 and CDR2 from the germline V gene are SGHRS and YFSETQ. This CDR3 is CASSLVASGRTSTGELFF. The CDR3 DNA sequence: TGCGCCAGCAGCTTGGTGGCTAGCGGGAGGACGTCCACCGGGGAGCTGTTTTTT.

The rearrangement links TRBV4-1 to TRBJ1-2; 7 positions agree with TRBD1. Germline V gives CDR1 MGHRA, CDR2 YSYEKL. The V and J ends lost 4 bases and 1 base, in that order; junction bases with no gene match: 6. This CDR3 comprises 15 residues. In nucleotides, the CDR3 is TGCGCCAGCAGCCCCGATAGACAGGGTAACTATGGCTACACCTTC. Translating gives CASSPDRQGNYGYTF.

This clone was counted once. This chain uses TRBV7-9 with TRBJ2-3; D perhaps matches TRBD2 (5 bases). V shed 5 bases and J shed 2 bases, with 17 bases lying between them. CDR1 is SEHNR, CDR2 FQNEAQ, per germline (reference sequence). This CDR3 has 16 amino acids. CDR3: CASSPRGRQVTDTQYF. CDR3 DNA: TGTGCCAGCAGCCCCCGGGGTAGGCAGGTCACAGATACGCAGTATTTT.

The V gene is TRBV7-2, the J gene TRBJ1-6, with unresolved D. Between the trimmed V and J ends, which lost 5 bases and 7 bases, there was a span of 15 bases. The germline gives CDR1 SGHTA, CDR2 FQGNSA. This CDR3 contains 15 residues. In DNA form, the CDR3 reads TGTGCCAGCAGCCTGGCCGCAGGTTTAAATTCACCCCTCCACTTT. Translating it yields CASSLAAGLNSPLHF. The full variable domain, rest sourced from reference TRBV7-2 and TRBJ1-6, is GAGVSQSPSNKVTEKGKDVELRCDPISGHTALYWYRQSLGQGLEFLIYFQGNSAPDKSGLPSDRFSAERTGGSVSTLTIQRTQQEDSAVYLCASSLAAGLNSPLHFGNGTRLTVT.

V and J are TRBV3-1 (or the pseudogene TRBV3-2) and TRBJ1-3; no clear D. CDR1 is LGHDT, CDR2 YNNKEL, per germline (reference sequence). The length of the CDR3 is 17 residues. The V and J ends lost 5 bases and 5 bases respectively, with 22 bases between them. Here the CDR3 DNA reads TGTGCCAGCAGCACCGCAGGTCCATTACACGCACGAAACACCATATATTTT. This encodes CASSTAGPLHARNTIYF.